This is a list of T cell receptor beta chains from one sample in a study of preoperative IRX-2 immunotherapy in early breast cancer. Sequencing used immunoSEQ multiplex PCR; TCRdb keeps in-frame clones, though not all of them. The sample has about 26,000 clones, around 72% seen once. Sample: lymph node tissue, taken after IRX-2 immunotherapy. The receptors shown here come from a human donor with breast cancer. Each CDR3 is given with its conserved first and last residue. A D gene is named only where the DNA matches it firmly. Not every row has a clone size; where given, it reads once, few, many or a size class.

CASSSPGQGAASNQPQHF | TGTGCCAGCAGTTCTCCGGGACAGGGGGCGGCTAGCAATCAGCCCCAGCATTTT | TRBJ1-5 | TRBV28 | - | TRBD1
CASTRRGGEQYF | TGTGCCAGCACCCGTAGGGGGGGTGAGCAGTACTTC | TRBJ2-7 | TRBV28 | - | -
CASSQGTGWGEQYF | TGTGCCAGCAGCCAGGGGACAGGGTGGGGCGAGCAGTACTTC | TRBJ2-7 | TRBV11-3 | - | TRBD1
CASSFTGVAGELFF | TGTGCCAGCAGCTTTACGGGGGTAGCCGGGGAGCTGTTTTTT | TRBJ2-2 | TRBV7-1 | - | -
CASRPGQGASGYTF | TGTGCCAGCAGACCCGGACAGGGGGCTAGTGGCTACACCTTC | TRBJ1-2 | TRBV6-8 | few | TRBD1
CASSPSGMRNQPQHF | TGTGCCAGCTCACCTTCGGGGATGCGCAATCAGCCCCAGCATTTT | TRBJ1-5 | TRBV18 | - | -
CASYPGGKTDTQYF | TGCGCCAGCTATCCCGGGGGCAAAACAGATACGCAGTATTTT | TRBJ2-3 | TRBV5-1 | - | -
CASSFYRGLNTEAFF | TGTGCCAGCAGTTTTTACAGGGGGCTGAACACTGAAGCTTTCTTT | TRBJ1-1 | TRBV22-1 | - | -
CASSKTSGSTLGTGELFF | TGCGCCAGCTCCAAGACTAGCGGGAGTACGCTCGGCACCGGGGAGCTGTTTTTT | TRBJ2-2 | TRBV10-1 | - | TRBD2
CASSESVGSYEQYF | TGTGCCAGCAGTGAATCGGTCGGGTCCTACGAGCAGTACTTC | TRBJ2-7 | TRBV25-1 | - | -
CASSLGRGQETQYF | TGTGCCAGCAGCTTGGGACGGGGACAAGAGACCCAGTACTTC | TRBJ2-5 | TRBV11-3 | few | -
CASSTRTSGTGYEQYF | TGTGCCAGCAGCACACGGACTAGCGGGACCGGTTACGAGCAGTACTTC | TRBJ2-7 | TRBV7-1 | - | TRBD2
CASSLQGGSTDTQYF | TGTGCCAGCAGCCTACAGGGAGGGAGCACAGATACGCAGTATTTT | TRBJ2-3 | TRBV11-3 | - | -
CASITTGGKNEQFF | TGTGCCAGCATTACGACAGGGGGCAAGAATGAGCAGTTCTTC | TRBJ2-1 | TRBV28 | - | TRBD1
CASNQADLNTGELFF | TGCGCCAGCAACCAGGCTGACCTGAACACCGGGGAGCTGTTTTTT | TRBJ2-2 | TRBV1 | - | -
CAWSVLRGKRLEQFF | TGTGCCTGGAGTGTACTCCGGGGGAAACGCCTTGAGCAGTTCTTC | TRBJ2-1 | TRBV30 | few | -
CASRRSGTGNYEQYF | TGTGCCAGTAGACGGTCGGGGACAGGAAATTACGAGCAGTACTTC | TRBJ2-7 | TRBV19 | - | TRBD1
CASSQEVERDSPIAKNIQYF | TGCGCCAGCAGCCAAGAAGTCGAACGGGACAGCCCAATAGCCAAAAACATTCAGTACTTC | TRBJ2-4 | TRBV23-1 | - | TRBD1
CASSQGLQGHTGELFF | TGTGCCAGCAGCCAAGGACTCCAGGGGCACACCGGGGAGCTGTTTTTT | TRBJ2-2 | TRBV14 | few | -
CASSPSRYLAGGSYEQYF | TGTGCCAGCAGTCCATCACGATATCTAGCGGGAGGCTCCTACGAGCAGTACTTC | TRBJ2-7 | TRBV6-8 | - | TRBD2
CASTPYENTEAFF | TGTGCCAGCACCCCCTATGAGAACACTGAAGCTTTCTTT | TRBJ1-1 | TRBV6-8 | - | -
CASSLVAGEGNEQFF | TGCGCCAGCAGCTTGGTTGCAGGGGAGGGCAATGAGCAGTTCTTC | TRBJ2-1 | TRBV5-1 | - | -
CASSIAGTGVSGTDTQYF | TGTGCCAGTAGTATAGCCGGGACAGGGGTATCTGGCACAGATACGCAGTATTTT | TRBJ2-3 | TRBV19 | - | TRBD1
CASSSRTGQETQYF | TGTGCCAGCAGTTCCCGGACAGGTCAAGAGACCCAGTACTTC | TRBJ2-5 | TRBV28 | - | TRBD1
CASSPSGPSSYNEQFF | TGTGCCAGCAGCCCTAGCGGGCCGAGCTCCTACAATGAGCAGTTCTTC | TRBJ2-1 | TRBV7-6 | - | TRBD2
CASSPNTGPTEAFF | TGTGCCAGCTCACCAAACACAGGGCCCACTGAAGCTTTCTTT | TRBJ1-1 | TRBV18 | - | -
CASSLQGARTNVLTF | TGTGCCAGCAGCTTACAGGGGGCAAGGACCAACGTCCTGACTTTC | TRBJ2-6 | TRBV14 | - | TRBD1
CASSMPGRPTDTQYF | TGTGCCAGTAGTATGCCAGGGAGACCCACAGATACGCAGTATTTT | TRBJ2-3 | TRBV19 | - | -
CASSPAGDTGELFF | TGTGCCAGCTCTCCGGCAGGAGACACCGGGGAGCTGTTTTTT | TRBJ2-2 | TRBV11-3 | few | -
CASSRMTGENEKLFF | TGTGCCAGCAGCCGGATGACAGGGGAAAATGAAAAACTGTTTTTT | TRBJ1-4 | TRBV11-3 | - | TRBD1
CATRSRAGANVLTF | TGTGCCACCAGGTCCAGGGCTGGGGCCAACGTCCTGACTTTC | TRBJ2-6 | TRBV28 | - | -
CSVPGQGATGANVLTF | TGCAGCGTGCCGGGACAGGGGGCTACTGGGGCCAACGTCCTGACTTTC | TRBJ2-6 | TRBV29-1 | - | TRBD1
CASTVGGQNHIQYF | TGTGCCAGCACGGTAGGGGGTCAGAACCACATTCAGTACTTC | TRBJ2-4 | TRBV6-8 | - | -
CASSQDFRNYGYTF | TGCGCCAGCAGCCAAGATTTCAGGAACTATGGCTACACCTTC | TRBJ1-2 | TRBV1 | few | -
CASSISGYTDTQYF | TGTGCCAGCAGCATTAGCGGTTACACAGATACGCAGTATTTT | TRBJ2-3 | TRBV7-6 | - | -
CASSQRDSPSGYTF | TGTGCCAGCAGCCAGAGGGACAGTCCGTCTGGCTACACCTTC | TRBJ1-2 | TRBV7-1 | once | TRBD1
CASSPRNPDRGYEQYF | TGTGCCAGTAGTCCAAGAAACCCGGACAGGGGCTACGAGCAGTACTTC | TRBJ2-7 | TRBV19 | medium-sized | TRBD1
CASSLQTSGANVLTF | TGCGCCAGCAGCTTGCAGACTTCTGGGGCCAACGTCCTGACTTTC | TRBJ2-6 | TRBV5-1 | few | -
CASSIALTDTQYF | TGTGCCAGTAGTATTGCGTTGACAGATACGCAGTATTTT | TRBJ2-3 | TRBV19 | once | -
CASSLIGVSEAFF | TGTGCCAGCAGTTTAATCGGGGTGTCCGAAGCTTTCTTT | TRBJ1-1 | TRBV6-8 | - | -
CASSLTGRTEAFF | TGTGCCAGCAGTTTAACAGGGCGAACTGAAGCTTTCTTT | TRBJ1-1 | TRBV6-8 | few | -
CSTAGSGGEPQHF | TGCAGCACTGCCGGATCGGGGGGGGAACCCCAGCATTTT | TRBJ1-5 | TRBV29-1 | - | -
CASSSWDRGSYEQYF | TGTGCCAGCAGTTCCTGGGACAGGGGCTCCTACGAGCAGTACTTC | TRBJ2-7 | TRBV6-8 | - | TRBD1
CASSLGGFGGETQYF | TGTGCCAGCAGCTTAGGGGGCTTTGGCGGAGAGACCCAGTACTTC | TRBJ2-5 | TRBV11-3 | few | -
CASSRVQGAGGQPQHF | TGTGCCAGCAGCCGGGTGCAGGGGGCCGGGGGTCAGCCCCAGCATTTT | TRBJ1-5 | TRBV11-1 | - | TRBD1
CASSRTGKGANYGYTF | TGTGCCAGCAGTCGCACCGGGAAGGGCGCTAACTATGGCTACACCTTC | TRBJ1-2 | TRBV28 | - | -
CASSPLRENTEAFF | TGTGCCAGCAGCCCCCTTCGGGAAAACACTGAAGCTTTCTTT | TRBJ1-1 | TRBV28 | - | -
CASSDPPTAQETQYF | TGTGCCAGCAGCGACCCCCCCACAGCACAAGAGACCCAGTACTTC | TRBJ2-5 | TRBV6-7 | - | -
CASSYTGVNEQFF | TGTGCCAGCAGTTACACCGGGGTGAATGAGCAGTTCTTC | TRBJ2-1 | TRBV6-8 | once | -
CASSYSDTSTEAFF | TGTGCCAGCAGTTACTCGGACACCAGCACCGAAGCTTTCTTT | TRBJ1-1 | TRBV6-8 | once | -
CASSGRQGRGAGELFF | TGTGCCAGCAGTGGACGACAGGGCCGTGGGGCCGGGGAGCTGTTTTTT | TRBJ2-2 | TRBV6-8 | - | TRBD1
CASSLDGSTDTQYF | TGTGCCAGCAGCTTAGATGGTAGCACAGATACGCAGTATTTT | TRBJ2-3 | TRBV11-3 | - | -
CASVRSSGENEQFF | TGCGCCAGCGTTAGGTCTAGCGGGGAAAATGAGCAGTTCTTC | TRBJ2-1 | TRBV5-1 | - | TRBD2
CASSQGRGADTQYF | TGCGCCAGCAGCCAAGGAAGGGGGGCAGATACGCAGTATTTT | TRBJ2-3 | TRBV1 | - | -
CASSPRGRNNEQFF | TGTGCCAGCAGCCCCCGGGGCCGTAACAATGAACAGTTCTTC | TRBJ2-1 | TRBV11-3 | - | -